This is a list of T cell receptor beta chains from one sample in a study of blood T cells in healthy people across ages. TCRdb re-derived calls from the 5' RACE reads in MiXCR, one entry per CDR3 protein. This table has roughly 800,000 distinct CDR3 sequences, 40% to 65% appearing once. Sequencing input: blood. These receptors were obtained from an older man in good health. The CDR3 runs from the conserved cysteine through the conserved F or W.

TRBV20-1,CSARDGLSGANVLTF
TRBV5-1,CASSLESVATAGGYTF
TRBV25-1,CASSEYQRTGSNSPLHF
TRBV7-2,CASSRRSYNEQFF
TRBV2,CASSEARGSGSYNEQYF
TRBV7-8,CASSLAGTGANVLTF
TRBV11-2,CASSPNQGGYGYTF
TRBV29-1,CSVKTGRVDEQYF
TRBV9,CASRGWGGGISTF
TRBV28,CASRNLKGLTNEKLFF
TRBV28,CASILRASGMIGELFF
TRBV3-1,CASSQDLPNIQYF
TRBV12-3/TRBV12-4,CASSLSGGESPLHF
TRBV11-2,CASSRLGTATTGEQYF
TRBV15,CATSRARGPVYEQYF
TRBV6-1,CASIPFPKWTGWEETQYF
TRBV20-1,CSARDPRTGGLPEQYF
TRBV7-2,CASSFGSLGDEQYF
TRBV20-1,CSARGGTKNIQYF
TRBV7-2,CASRPAPSGRANEQYF
TRBV5-6,CASSSGQQPDEQFF
TRBV27,CASAAQGRNQPQHF
TRBV9,CASSIGPGLATDTQYF
TRBV6-1,CASTEYGTSGYYNEQFF
TRBV5-1,CASNPFPREGLDTQYF
TRBV27,CASSFLDEETQYF
TRBV24-1,CATSDRRQGETQYF
TRBV28,CASRGLAELRTDTQYF
TRBV28,CASSSPTGDTDTQYF
TRBV6-1,CASRPQGPGQPQHF
TRBV2,CASSPSNFNEQFF
TRBV27,CASRTPWTSADTQYF
TRBV11-2,CASSLQLGRTDTQYF
TRBV20-1,CSARSSGVTYEQYF
TRBV28,CASSSLGEQYF
TRBV12-3/TRBV12-4,CASSFGQGEPQHF
TRBV12-3/TRBV12-4,CASSLTQASADTQYF
TRBV7-9,CASSFSGTSGREAINEQYF
TRBV18,CASSLTGGGSYEQYF
TRBV9,CASSLTLTGGYTF
TRBV20-1,CSARDSGRVNEQFF
TRBV5-1,CASSLAPTSQETQYF
TRBV12-3/TRBV12-4,CASSLGQPNTIYF
TRBV27,CASSTYRQTFNEKLFF
TRBV29-1,CSAGTSGSSYNEQFF
TRBV7-2,CASSFLPREKGEQYF
TRBV5-1,CASSWGGSGDYYNEQFF
TRBV27,CASSLSPGQGDTEAFF
TRBV3-1,CASSQGGRGLYGYTF
TRBV11-2,CASSFRHEQYF
TRBV28,CASSLPGRAVYEQYF
TRBV20-1,CSAARGTYEQYF
TRBV10-3,CAIRTGTQEGLDEQFF
TRBV6-5,CASSSTGGYAYF